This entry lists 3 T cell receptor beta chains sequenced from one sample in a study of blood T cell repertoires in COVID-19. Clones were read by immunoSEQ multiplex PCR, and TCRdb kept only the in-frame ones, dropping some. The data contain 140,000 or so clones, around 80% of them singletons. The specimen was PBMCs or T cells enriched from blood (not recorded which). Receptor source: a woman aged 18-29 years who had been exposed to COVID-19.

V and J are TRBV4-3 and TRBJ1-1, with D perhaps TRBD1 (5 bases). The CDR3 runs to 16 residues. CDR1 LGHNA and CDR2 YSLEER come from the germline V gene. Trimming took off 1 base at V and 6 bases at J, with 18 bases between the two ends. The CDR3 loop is CASSQVMATRGAEAFF. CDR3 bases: TGCGCCAGCAGCCAAGTAATGGCGACCCGGGGGGCTGAAGCTTTCTTT.

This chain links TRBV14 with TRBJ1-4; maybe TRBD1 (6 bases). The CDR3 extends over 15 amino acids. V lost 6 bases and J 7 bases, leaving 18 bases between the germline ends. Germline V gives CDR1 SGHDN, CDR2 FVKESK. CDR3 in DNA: TGTGCCAGCAGTTCCTTGCGGGGGGCGCGTGAAAAACTGTTTTTT. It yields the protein CASSSLRGAREKLFF.

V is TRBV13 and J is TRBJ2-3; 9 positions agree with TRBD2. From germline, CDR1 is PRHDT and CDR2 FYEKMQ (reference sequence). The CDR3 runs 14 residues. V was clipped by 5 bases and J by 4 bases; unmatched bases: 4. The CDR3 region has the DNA TGTGCCAGCAGCGCCCGACTAGCGGCAGATACGCAGTATTTT. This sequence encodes CASSARLAADTQYF. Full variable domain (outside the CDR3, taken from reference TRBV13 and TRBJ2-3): AAGVIQSPRHLIKEKRETATLKCYPIPRHDTVYWYQQGPGQDPQFLISFYEKMQSDKGSIPDRFSAQQFSDYHSELNMSSLELGDSALYFCASSARLAADTQYFGPGTRLTVL.